The 27 T cell receptor beta chains below all came from one sample that was sequenced in a study of post-analysis software for immune sequencing data. Prepared libraries of TCR beta cDNA carried unique molecular identifiers. TCRdb re-called the PCR reads through MiXCR, storing one row per CDR3 protein. The sample records some 890,000 distinct CDR3 sequences, roughly 50% being singletons. The study, taken as a whole, reports: Compared with controls, patients had more of five TRBV segments, including TRBV5-6, TRBV5-1 and TRBV20-1.

Their antigens remain unidentified. Sequencing was carried out using blood. The receptor source for this set is a girl under 18 with multiple sclerosis.

This chain links TRBV6-6 with TRBJ2-7; tentatively, D is TRBD1 (6 bases). Germline V CDR1 and CDR2: MNHNY, SVGAGI (reference sequence). This CDR3 has 15 residues. Between the trimmed V and J ends, which lost 0 bases and 6 bases, there was a span of 15 bases. The CDR3 loop is CASSYSDRRRREQYF. CDR3 DNA: TGTGCCAGCAGTTACTCCGACAGGAGGCGCCGCGAGCAGTACTTC.

The chain is built from TRBV20-1 and TRBJ1-5, with D perhaps matching TRBD1 (5 bases). The V end was cut by 5 bases, the J end by 3 bases, with 11 bases between. Germline V gives CDR1 DFQATT, CDR2 SNEGSKA (reference sequence). The CDR3 is 13 residues long. For the CDR3, the DNA is TGCAGTGCTCCTCCAGGGTTCAATCAGCCCCAGCATTTT. This sequence encodes CSAPPGFNQPQHF.

The chain links TRBV3-1 to TRBJ2-7, with 8 positions matching TRBD2. The CDR3 covers 13 residues. From germline, CDR1 is LGHDT and CDR2 YNNKEL (reference sequence). J was trimmed by 4 bases and V by 7 bases; bases with no gene match: 6. The CDR3 here is CASKFGGGYEQYF. The CDR3 DNA sequence: TGTGCCAGCAAGTTCGGCGGGGGGTACGAGCAGTACTTC.

The rearrangement uses TRBV5-1 and TRBJ1-2; perhaps TRBD1 as D (6 bases). CDR1 and CDR2 (germline): SGHRS, YFSETQ. The CDR3 is 14 residues long. V was trimmed by 4 bases and J by 5 bases, leaving 15 bases between them. The CDR3 DNA sequence: TGCGCCAGCAGCGAGGGGACACTGGGATATGGCTACACCTTC. Translated, it gives CASSEGTLGYGYTF.

This clonotype was observed once. The rearrangement joins TRBV4-2 to TRBJ1-2; 9 bases are shared with TRBD1. Trimming cost V 3 bases and J 0 bases; bases outside gene matches: 5. The CDR3 consists of 16 residues. Germline loops: CDR1 LGHNA, CDR2 YNFKEQ. CDR3 residues: CASSHGRQGANYGYTF. The DNA for the CDR3 is TGTGCCAGCAGCCATGGTAGACAGGGGGCTAACTATGGCTACACCTTC.

This clonotype has only a few counts. The rearrangement joins TRBV7-3 to TRBJ1-2; no reliable D call. There are 13 residues in the CDR3. CDR1 and CDR2 (germline): SGHTA, FQGTGA. The ends were cut back, 2 bases at V and 7 bases at J, with 11 bases in the middle. CDR3 sequence: CASSLGPFGGYTF. CDR3 nucleotide sequence: TGTGCCAGCAGCTTAGGACCTTTCGGTGGCTACACCTTC.

This clonotype was counted a few times. J is TRBJ2-7 and V is TRBV5-1, with TRBD1 matching over 7 bases. After removal of 0 bases from V and 2 bases from J, the junction contained 8 bases not matched to a gene. Germline V lookup: CDR1 SGHRS, CDR2 YFSETQ. The CDR3 loop spans 16 amino acids. The CDR3 loop is CASSLVSGGTTYEQYF. The CDR3 coding sequence is TGCGCCAGCAGCTTGGTGTCAGGGGGTACAACCTACGAGCAGTACTTC.

This chain joins TRBV7-9 and TRBJ2-1; the D is unclear. The CDR3 covers 13 residues. Trimming stripped 2 bases from V and 4 bases from J, with 6 bases between. The germline V gene has CDR1 SEHNR and CDR2 FQNEAQ (reference sequence). Here the CDR3 DNA reads TGTGCCAGCAGCTTACCCAGGTACAATGAGCAGTTCTTC. This translates into CASSLPRYNEQFF.

V gene TRBV4-2 combines with J gene TRBJ1-2; the D is unclear. The germline V gene has CDR1 LGHNA and CDR2 YNFKEQ. The CDR3 runs 12 residues. The germline V and J ends were trimmed by 6 bases and 5 bases, with 10 bases remaining between them. The DNA of the CDR3 is TGTGCCAGCAGGAAGGGAAATTATGGCTACACCTTC. Translated: CASRKGNYGYTF.

On this clonotype: A junction end diverges from the germline sequence, so it may reflect a read error. The V and J genes are TRBV6-5 and TRBJ2-5, with D maybe TRBD2 (6 bases). The length of the CDR3 is 19 residues. The germline gives CDR1 MNHEY, CDR2 SVGAGI. The DNA of the CDR3 is TGTACCAGCAGTTACTATCCGGGAGTAGATGCGGGGCCCAAAGAGACCCAGTACTTC. Amino acids: CTSSYYPGVDAGPKETQYF.

This clonotype came up a few times. The J gene is TRBJ2-7, the V gene TRBV29-1, with a possible D match to TRBD1 (6 bases). The CDR3 is 13 amino acids. Germline lookup yields CDR1 SQVTM and CDR2 ANQGSEA. The V end lost 7 bases, the J end lost 2 bases, and 15 bases lay between the germline ends. CDR3 coding DNA: TGCAGCGCACAGGACAGTTCGACCTACGAGCAGTACTTC. This encodes CSAQDSSTYEQYF.

This CDR3 reads CASIPMTDTQYF. As DNA, the CDR3 is TGTGCCAGCATCCCCATGACAGATACGCAGTATTTT. V and J are TRBV7-9 and TRBJ2-3; D is undetermined. CDR3 length: 12 residues. Per germline, CDR1 SEHNR and CDR2 FQNEAQ (reference sequence). Trimming stripped 7 bases from V and 3 bases from J, with 8 bases between. Looking up the rest from reference TRBV7-9 and TRBJ2-3 gives the full variable domain: DTGVSQNPRHKITKRGQNVTFRCDPISEHNRLYWYRQTLGQGPEFLTYFQNEAQLEKSRLLSDRFSAERPKGSFSTLEIQRTEQGDSAMYLCASIPMTDTQYFGPGTRLTVL.

This chain links TRBV30 with TRBJ2-7, with D possibly being TRBD1 or TRBD2 (6 bases each). The CDR3 covers 15 residues. CDR1 GTSNPN and CDR2 SVGIG come from the germline V gene (reference sequence). With 1 base removed from V and 1 base from J, the gap between germline ends came to 14 bases. This CDR3 is CAWSGRGTRSYEQYF. The CDR3 DNA reads TGTGCCTGGAGTGGGAGGGGGACACGGTCCTACGAGCAGTACTTC.

This clonotype was observed a handful of times. V and J are TRBV29-1 and TRBJ2-1; 7 bases fit TRBD2. The germline V gene encodes CDR1 SQVTM and CDR2 ANQGSEA. The J segment lost 9 bases and the V segment lost 2 bases, leaving 10 bases of the junction unmatched. This CDR3 has 14 residues. The DNA for the CDR3 is TGCAGCGTTGAAAGGGAGGCGGGAGTTGCTGAGCAGTTCTTC. Translated: CSVEREAGVAEQFF.

The chain employs TRBV6-6 and TRBJ1-1; D may be TRBD1 (5 bases). Germline V gene sequence: CDR1 MNHNY, CDR2 SVGAGI (reference sequence). Trimming took off 2 bases at V and 0 bases at J, with 7 bases between the two ends. The length of the CDR3 is 14 residues. CDR3 DNA sequence: TGTGCCAGCAGTTACGGGACCATGAACACTGAAGCTTTCTTT. Translated: CASSYGTMNTEAFF.

This clonotype was recorded a few times. The chain joins TRBV29-1 to TRBJ2-5; D possibly corresponds to TRBD2 (5 bases). The CDR3 sequence is 12 residues long. V was cut by 4 bases and J by 2 bases, with 8 bases left in between. Per the germline V gene, CDR1 is SQVTM and CDR2 is ANQGSEA. The CDR3, as DNA: TGCAGCGTTGCTGGAGGACAAGAGACCCAGTACTTC. This encodes CSVAGGQETQYF.

Concerning this clonotype itself: Mismatch with germline at one junction end may stem from a read error. CDR3 DNA sequence: TGCGGCAGCAGCTTGGAGGGACTAGCGGGGACCTACGAGCAGTACTTC. It is translated as CGSSLEGLAGTYEQYF. The genes are TRBV5-1 and TRBJ2-7; TRBD2 matches at 13 bases. This CDR3 is built from 16 residues. Germline V gene data show CDR1 as SGHRS and CDR2 as YFSETQ.

This clonotype has a handful of counts. CDR3 protein: CSVSRGRGNIQYF. As DNA, the CDR3 is TGCAGTGTCAGCAGGGGCCGGGGAAACATTCAGTACTTC. The V and J genes are TRBV20-1 and TRBJ2-4; the D gene is possibly TRBD1 (6 bases). The CDR3 totals 13 residues. Germline-derived CDR1 and CDR2 are DFQATT and SNEGSKA (reference sequence). V dropped 7 bases and J dropped 6 bases, with 16 bases sitting between them.

The chain carries TRBV7-8 and TRBJ2-7; 7 nucleotides match TRBD2. Losses at the gene ends were 5 bases for V and 5 bases for J; bases not matched to a gene: 9. The germline V gene encodes CDR1 SGHVS and CDR2 FQNEAQ. The CDR3 is 14 amino acids. The CDR3 nucleotides read TGTGCCAGCAGCCCTCCAGCTGGGGGGGACGAGCAGTACTTC. Protein product: CASSPPAGGDEQYF. Based on the CDR3 plus reference TRBV7-8 and TRBJ2-7, the full variable domain is GAGVSQSPRYKVAKRGQDVALRCDPISGHVSLFWYQQALGQGPEFLTYFQNEAQLDKSGLPSDRFFAERPEGSVSTLKIQRTQQEDSAVYLCASSPPAGGDEQYFGPGTRLTVT.

As concerns this clonotype: The junction shows a germline mismatch at one end, possibly a read error. The chain combines TRBV20-1 with TRBJ2-7; 16 bases are a match to TRBD2. The germline gives CDR1 DFQATT, CDR2 SNEGSKA (reference sequence). The CDR3 contains 18 residues. In DNA form, the CDR3 reads TGCAGCGCTATAAACCCGGGACTAGCGGGAGGGTCGATCTACGAGCAGTACTTC. Translating gives CSAINPGLAGGSIYEQYF.

This clonotype was counted a few times. The chain joins TRBV29-1 to TRBJ1-2, with 9 bases lining up with TRBD1. The CDR3 extends over 16 amino acids. From germline, CDR1 is SQVTM and CDR2 ANQGSEA. J gave up 5 bases and V 1 base, and 11 bases lay outside the gene matches. CDR3 coding DNA: TGCAGCGTTGAAGGGGAGACAGGGGGGACAACTTATGGCTACACCTTC. This sequence encodes CSVEGETGGTTYGYTF.

The chain links TRBV9 to TRBJ2-1; no definite D call. The CDR3 covers 15 residues. Germline lookup yields CDR1 SGDLS and CDR2 YYNGEE. Deletions cut 0 bases from V and 2 bases from J, with 9 bases between. The CDR3: CASSVGPSPYNEQFF. In DNA, the CDR3 is TGTGCCAGCAGCGTAGGTCCCAGCCCCTACAATGAGCAGTTCTTC. The whole variable domain, remainder taken from reference TRBV9 and TRBJ2-1, is DSGVTQTPKHLITATGQRVTLRCSPRSGDLSVYWYQQSLDQGLQFLIQYYNGEERAKGNILERFSAQQFPDLHSELNLSSLELGDSALYFCASSVGPSPYNEQFFGPGTRLTVL.

The sample holds a few counts of this clonotype. The chain uses TRBV5-1 and TRBJ2-3; D possibly corresponds to TRBD1 (5 bases). V was pared by 0 bases and J by 7 bases, with 6 bases between. CDR1 and CDR2 (germline): SGHRS, YFSETQ. The CDR3 extends over 12 amino acids. In DNA, the CDR3 is TGCGCCAGCAGCTTGGCAGGGAATACGCAGTATTTT. Encoded protein: CASSLAGNTQYF.

This rearrangement joins TRBV27 to TRBJ2-1; possible D gene TRBD2, 6 bases. The CDR3 covers 12 residues. V was trimmed by 8 bases and J by 8 bases, leaving 13 bases between them. Germline CDR1 MNHEY, CDR2 SMNVEV (reference sequence). Here the CDR3 reads CASVGSRDEQFF. For the CDR3, the DNA is TGTGCCAGCGTCGGGAGTAGGGATGAGCAGTTCTTC.

In its sample, this clonotype was seen a few times. The V call is TRBV10-3, the J call TRBJ1-1; D may be TRBD1 (5 bases). The CDR3 extends over 13 amino acids. Trimming stripped 3 bases from V and 1 base from J, with 6 bases between. CDR1 and CDR2 (germline): ENHRY, SYGVKD. The CDR3 is CAISDDRNTEAFF. DNA of the CDR3: TGTGCCATCAGTGATGACAGGAACACTGAAGCTTTCTTT.

The chain has TRBV20-1 and TRBJ2-5, with D perhaps TRBD2 (5 bases). Trimming pared 5 bases from V and 4 bases from J, leaving 17 bases between. The CDR3 loop spans 14 amino acids. CDR1 and CDR2 (germline): DFQATT, SNEGSKA (reference sequence). DNA of the CDR3: TGCAGTGCTTGGAAAGGCGGGCTAGTAGAGACCCAGTACTTC. Translated: CSAWKGGLVETQYF.

This chain connects TRBV10-3 to TRBJ2-3, with D tentatively TRBD1 (6 bases). CDR1 and CDR2 from the germline V gene are ENHRY and SYGVKD. V gave up 3 bases and J gave up 8 bases, with 24 bases separating them. The CDR3 sequence is 17 residues long. This CDR3 reads CAISDPPTGSGWGTQYF. Written as DNA, the CDR3 is TGTGCCATCAGTGACCCGCCCACAGGGTCCGGATGGGGTACGCAGTATTTT.